This T cell receptor (beta chain) derives from a study of blood T cell repertoires in COVID-19. This clone was observed at least ten times. Under the authors' procedure: Scientists estimated how many nucleated cells there were by amplifying reference gene primers. Generated by immunoSEQ multiplex PCR, the TCRdb table keeps only in-frame clones and is missing some. Clonal size and the V and J genes are those of that table, whereas D and trimming came from the DNA. The sample has 150,000 or so clones, roughly 82% seen once. The source is a woman between 50 and 59 years old in a cohort sampled during active or convalescent COVID-19. The sequencing sample was made of peripheral blood.

The DNA of the CDR3 is TGTGCCAGCAGCCCCCGACAGGGGAGTATGGGTTCACCCCTCCACTTT. Protein product: CASSPRQGSMGSPLHF. This chain links TRBV7-9 with TRBJ1-6, with 8 bases aligning to TRBD1. This CDR3 has 16 residues. Germline V gene data show CDR1 as SEHNR and CDR2 as FQNEAQ (reference sequence). The V and J ends lost 5 bases and 9 bases, in that order; junction bases with no gene match: 12.